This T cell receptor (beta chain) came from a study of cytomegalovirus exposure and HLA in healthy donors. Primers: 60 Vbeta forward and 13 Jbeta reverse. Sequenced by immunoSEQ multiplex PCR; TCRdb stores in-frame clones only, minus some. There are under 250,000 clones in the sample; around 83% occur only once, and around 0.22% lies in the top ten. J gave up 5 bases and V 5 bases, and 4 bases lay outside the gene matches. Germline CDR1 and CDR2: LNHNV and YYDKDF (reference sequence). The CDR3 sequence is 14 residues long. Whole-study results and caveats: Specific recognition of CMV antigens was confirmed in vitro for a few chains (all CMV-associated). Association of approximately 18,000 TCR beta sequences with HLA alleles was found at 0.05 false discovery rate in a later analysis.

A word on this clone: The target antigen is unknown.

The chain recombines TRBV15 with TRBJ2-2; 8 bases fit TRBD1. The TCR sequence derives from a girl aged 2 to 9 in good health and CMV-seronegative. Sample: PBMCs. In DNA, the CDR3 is TGTGCCACCAGCCTGGACAGGGTGACCGGGGAGCTGTTTTTT. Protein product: CATSLDRVTGELFF.